This TCR beta chain was sequenced in a study of glioma-infiltrating T cells. This CDR3 contains 12 residues. V was clipped by 4 bases and J by 2 bases, with 7 bases between them. Per the germline V gene, CDR1 is DFQATT and CDR2 is SNEGSKA (reference sequence). At least ten counts were recorded for this clonotype. Using RNA template, CDR3s of TCR alpha and beta were amplified with iRepertoire arm-PCR. TCRdb re-derived calls from the multiplex PCR reads in MiXCR, one entry per CDR3 protein. The table records about 21,000 distinct CDR3 sequences, just under 25% of them present only once. The chain joins TRBV20-1 to TRBJ2-3; D is unclear. The clonotype comes from a human donor with low-grade glioma or glioblastoma, undergoing nonglioma brain surgery, or in good health (not recorded which). Material for sequencing was glioma tissue, nonneoplastic brain tissue, or PBMCs (not recorded which). DNA for the CDR3: TGCAGTGCTATACTCTTCACAGATACGCAGTATTTT. Translation gives CSAILFTDTQYF.